This T cell receptor beta chain was documented in a study of blood T cell repertoires in COVID-19. Study details: PBMCs, B-cell-depleted T cells, or T cells provided the cDNA or gDNA that made up the material.

In the authors' methods: For nucleated cells, counts were estimated from reference gene primer amplification. The method was immunoSEQ multiplex PCR; TCRdb's version includes in-frame clones alone and lacks a portion of them. D and trimming were read from the DNA, whereas the V and J calls and clone size are those reported in that table. The sample includes about 110,000 clones, around 83% seen only once; the top ten take 7.9%. Germline V lookup: CDR1 SGHRS, CDR2 YFSETQ. V lost 0 bases, J lost 0 bases, and 6 bases lay in between. This CDR3 has 14 amino acids. This clonotype was obtained from a woman of 80 years or more with active or convalescent COVID-19. The sequencing input was peripheral blood. The chain combines TRBV5-1 with TRBJ1-2; no reliable D call. CDR3 in amino acids: CASSLEYTNYGYTF. CDR3 coding DNA: TGCGCCAGCAGCTTGGAATATACTAACTATGGCTACACCTTC.